This TCR beta chain was observed in a study of cytomegalovirus exposure and HLA in healthy donors (dated by TCRdb to the late 2010s). The study in broad terms: An earlier analysis of roughly 500 of the donors reported 276 Gb of sequence data and 117 million unique TCR beta sequences obtained from approximately 180 million T cells. The number of typed donors differed by locus: roughly 620-630 for A, B, C, DRB1 and DQB1; 500 to 550 for DQA1; fewer than 610 for DPA1; and about 470 for DPB1. The aim of the study was to test whether cataloging public T cell receptors could identify signatures of past pathogen exposure. An earlier analysis of 587 of the donors used high-throughput TCR beta sequencing to judge whether each TCR beta V gene segment behaved as functional or pseudogenic. Roughly 300 gigabases of sequencing data and around 80 million unique TCR sequences made up an early release that covered around 640 HLA-typed donors. Across under 500 genotyped donors of the cohort, an average of approximately 200,000 unique TCR beta nucleotide sequences per donor were sequenced, and roughly 17% of those sequences were non-productive. In a later analysis, previously published TCR beta repertoires from fewer than 750 donors were re-analyzed and high-resolution HLA genotyping was added so that TCR occurrence patterns could be studied. Donor age, sex, ethnicity and CMV serostatus were compiled alongside the repertoire data. HLA typing covered class I and class II loci at four-digit resolution. The genetic ancestry cluster associated with self-reported Caucasian donors included about four fifths of the roughly 400 genotyped donors. Five DR-DQ haplotypes were treated as single units for association and clustering because of strong linkage in the cohort. A separate validation cohort of roughly 110 different subjects was used in addition to the roughly 720-subject first cohort. In the later analysis, no new phenotypic data were used to find candidate immune exposures; instead, reliance was placed on TCR beta sequences and their occurrence across donors. The study profiled the T cell repertoires of 550 to 700 subjects by immunosequencing and related them to cytomegalovirus serostatus. All discovery cohort repertoires had been generated using a single sequencing platform. The study combined high-throughput TCR immunosequencing, statistical association of individual TCRs with disease status, and machine learning to predict cytomegalovirus infection status. In a later genetic analysis, genome-wide SNP genotypes for about 55% of the roughly 670 donors were used, and that subset was treated as a discovery cohort. The paper's findings and limits, for the study overall: Strong co-occurrence of HLA alleles, especially DR and DQ, made assigning TCR associations to individual alleles difficult. Because the 87-base-pair reads could not distinguish some IMGT-functional V segments, including TRBV6-2 and TRBV6-3, those segments were excluded. According to the authors, the approach could potentially be generalized to other disease states and immunological phenotypes. The presence/absence analyses assumed that sequencing depth was roughly uniform across donors, and that assumption may not be true. Broadly in line with IMGT annotations, most TCR beta V segments showed up in productive rearrangements about 87% or about 30% of the time in an earlier analysis of several hundred of the donors. In vitro tests confirmed that three of the cytomegalovirus-associated TCR beta chains recognize cytomegalovirus antigens. A later analysis found that most CMV-associated TCR beta chains appeared HLA-restricted, with HLA associations seemingly driven largely by CMV exposure. The cohort was sequenced for TCR beta chains only, and without alpha or paired-chain data the features that could be detected were limited. CMV serostatus was the only immune exposure information available for the cohort. A later analysis found that TCR association rates varied across HLA loci, with DRB1 alleles showing the most associated TCRs and HLA-C alleles the fewest. A later genetic analysis associated a missense DCLRE1C variant with V-gene and J-gene trimming of TCR beta chains, and an independent cohort replicated the association. Specific HLA alleles were associated with 15,000 to 20,000 TCR beta sequences at a false discovery rate of 0.05 in a later analysis. Compared with the roughly 720-donor mean, donors in an Asian-associated ancestry cluster had fewer N-insertions in productive TCRs, according to a later genetic analysis. Correlated functional status among segregating V segments might reflect linkage disequilibrium, but an unknown experimental factor could not be ruled out. In a later analysis, HLA-associated TCR beta chains showed more clonal expansion and lower generation probabilities than non-associated chains that were equally common. The earlier analysis of almost 600 of the donors excluded over 15 rarely observed V segments, including chromosome 9 orphons, because counts were too low. Most TCR sequences were observed very rarely across donors, whereas some public TCRs were present in many individuals. The study listed 164 TCR beta chains as associated with cytomegalovirus. Several of the top co-occurrence clusters appeared to be linked to parvovirus B19, influenza, CMV and Epstein-Barr virus, according to a later analysis. Because HLA typing was unavailable for some donors at each locus, only the typed subset was used in association tests. The classifier was reported to diagnose cytomegalovirus status with high specificity and sensitivity in both the original cohort and the validation cohort. A group of highly shared sequence variants was considered likely to be a technical artifact of the sequencing pipeline. A further reported finding was that TCR beta sequences accurately predicted the HLA-A and HLA-B alleles for most subjects in the first cohort.

As regards this clone: Its target antigen remains unknown. No much larger clone exists at a distance of one base, and base qualities are not known.

The cohort consisted of some 730 healthy bone marrow donors. All cohort members were sampled while nominally healthy, although unrecorded immune exposures were likely present. The donor was CMV seronegative and was included in the group of under 450 seronegative cohort members. Each donor provided a peripheral blood sample, and peripheral blood mononuclear cells were used for TCR beta sequencing. Genomic DNA extraction from the blood cell samples was performed with the Qiagen DNeasy Blood Extraction Kit. Reading from cysteine to phenylalanine, the CDR3 counts 14 amino acids. Only the CDR3 DNA is retained, 42 bases long and in frame from the first base. V drops 5 bases and J drops 0 bases, leaving 7 bases in between. From the germline V gene, CDR1 is MNHEY and CDR2 is SVGAGI. Library construction relied on the immunoSEQ multiplex PCR assay. A mixture of 60 forward primers for TCR Vbeta segments and 13 reverse primers for TCR Jbeta segments was used in the multiplex PCR. Amplification of the CDR3 region of rearranged TCR beta genes was performed with a multiplex PCR assay on genomic DNA. Amplified TCR beta libraries were sequenced as 87-base-pair reads on the Illumina HiSeq System. As for the authors' bioinformatics: A later analysis counted approximately 74 million unique TCR beta chains across the 550 to 700 repertoires, and around 12 million of these chains were shared by at least two donors. To remove PCR and sequencing errors, raw reads were error-corrected and collapsed into unique sequences using a nearest-neighbor algorithm that merged closely related sequences. Alignment of CDR3 sequences to IMGT reference sequences was used to assign V, D and J gene segments. For a sequence to be retained, a match of at least six nucleotides to both a V gene segment and a J gene segment was required. Rearrangements were classified as productive when the CDR3 lacked stop codons and remained in frame with V and J, and all other rearrangements were classified as non-productive. CDR3 was defined by IMGT convention, running from the second conserved V-encoded cysteine to the conserved J-encoded phenylalanine. Sequences without an unambiguous match to a single V gene segment were excluded from the earlier analysis of over 500 of the donors. In an earlier analysis of 450 to 750 of the donors, a V segment was called functional when productive rearrangements were above 56.7%, and segregating when the standard deviation between donors exceeded 5%. To diagnose cytomegalovirus status from the catalog of TCR beta chain sequences, a statistical classification framework was built. A later analysis assigned V and J genes by comparing TCR nucleotide sequences with IMGT/GENE-DB human TR gene sequences. In a later analysis, CDR3 sequences and most-parsimonious VDJ recombination scenarios were assigned using the TCRdist pipeline. In a later analysis, each TCR beta chain was defined by its CDR3 amino acid sequence together with its V-gene family, and reads lacking a unique V-gene family were excluded. As a way to deal with suspected cross-contamination and a sequencing artifact, a later analysis dropped roughly 620 nucleotide sequences that were highly shared and had low generation probability. In a later analysis, a clonal expansion index was calculated for each public chain from normalized within-repertoire ranks of inferred template counts. Generation probabilities in a later analysis came from a VDJ recombination model fitted to out-of-frame rearrangements, and those results were checked against IGoR. In a later analysis, hypergeometric tests were used to score TCR-TCR, TCR-HLA and TCR-CMV co-occurrence, with a repertoire-size bias correction applied to TCR pairs. To estimate false discovery rates, a later analysis permuted the HLA or CMV assignments 20 times. In a later analysis, co-occurring TCRs were grouped using DBSCAN, with TCRdist sequence similarity added in when clustering inside HLA-allele-positive subsets. For co-occurrence clustering, repertoires with fewer than 30,000 or more than 120,000 public chains were excluded, along with five or six repertoires with anomalous nucleotide sharing. Not all clones reach the TCRdb copy of this immuneACCESS table, which keeps in-frame sequences only. Checked studies attribute under half of the gap to unresolved V genes and leave the rest unexplained. The V and J calls and clone size are taken from that table; D and trimming were inferred from the DNA. The sample table records roughly 240,000 clones; 70% to 90% of these occur just once. The ten largest clones represent 0.24% of the sample.

The chain uses TRBV6-5 and TRBJ1-4, and the D gene may be TRBD1, 6 bases matching. Material: PBMCs. This receptor was taken from a girl aged 2-15 years in good health and CMV-seronegative. The sequence in DNA is TGTGCCAGCAGTAGGACAGCAACTAATGAAAAACTGTTTTTT. Translation gives CASSRTATNEKLFF.